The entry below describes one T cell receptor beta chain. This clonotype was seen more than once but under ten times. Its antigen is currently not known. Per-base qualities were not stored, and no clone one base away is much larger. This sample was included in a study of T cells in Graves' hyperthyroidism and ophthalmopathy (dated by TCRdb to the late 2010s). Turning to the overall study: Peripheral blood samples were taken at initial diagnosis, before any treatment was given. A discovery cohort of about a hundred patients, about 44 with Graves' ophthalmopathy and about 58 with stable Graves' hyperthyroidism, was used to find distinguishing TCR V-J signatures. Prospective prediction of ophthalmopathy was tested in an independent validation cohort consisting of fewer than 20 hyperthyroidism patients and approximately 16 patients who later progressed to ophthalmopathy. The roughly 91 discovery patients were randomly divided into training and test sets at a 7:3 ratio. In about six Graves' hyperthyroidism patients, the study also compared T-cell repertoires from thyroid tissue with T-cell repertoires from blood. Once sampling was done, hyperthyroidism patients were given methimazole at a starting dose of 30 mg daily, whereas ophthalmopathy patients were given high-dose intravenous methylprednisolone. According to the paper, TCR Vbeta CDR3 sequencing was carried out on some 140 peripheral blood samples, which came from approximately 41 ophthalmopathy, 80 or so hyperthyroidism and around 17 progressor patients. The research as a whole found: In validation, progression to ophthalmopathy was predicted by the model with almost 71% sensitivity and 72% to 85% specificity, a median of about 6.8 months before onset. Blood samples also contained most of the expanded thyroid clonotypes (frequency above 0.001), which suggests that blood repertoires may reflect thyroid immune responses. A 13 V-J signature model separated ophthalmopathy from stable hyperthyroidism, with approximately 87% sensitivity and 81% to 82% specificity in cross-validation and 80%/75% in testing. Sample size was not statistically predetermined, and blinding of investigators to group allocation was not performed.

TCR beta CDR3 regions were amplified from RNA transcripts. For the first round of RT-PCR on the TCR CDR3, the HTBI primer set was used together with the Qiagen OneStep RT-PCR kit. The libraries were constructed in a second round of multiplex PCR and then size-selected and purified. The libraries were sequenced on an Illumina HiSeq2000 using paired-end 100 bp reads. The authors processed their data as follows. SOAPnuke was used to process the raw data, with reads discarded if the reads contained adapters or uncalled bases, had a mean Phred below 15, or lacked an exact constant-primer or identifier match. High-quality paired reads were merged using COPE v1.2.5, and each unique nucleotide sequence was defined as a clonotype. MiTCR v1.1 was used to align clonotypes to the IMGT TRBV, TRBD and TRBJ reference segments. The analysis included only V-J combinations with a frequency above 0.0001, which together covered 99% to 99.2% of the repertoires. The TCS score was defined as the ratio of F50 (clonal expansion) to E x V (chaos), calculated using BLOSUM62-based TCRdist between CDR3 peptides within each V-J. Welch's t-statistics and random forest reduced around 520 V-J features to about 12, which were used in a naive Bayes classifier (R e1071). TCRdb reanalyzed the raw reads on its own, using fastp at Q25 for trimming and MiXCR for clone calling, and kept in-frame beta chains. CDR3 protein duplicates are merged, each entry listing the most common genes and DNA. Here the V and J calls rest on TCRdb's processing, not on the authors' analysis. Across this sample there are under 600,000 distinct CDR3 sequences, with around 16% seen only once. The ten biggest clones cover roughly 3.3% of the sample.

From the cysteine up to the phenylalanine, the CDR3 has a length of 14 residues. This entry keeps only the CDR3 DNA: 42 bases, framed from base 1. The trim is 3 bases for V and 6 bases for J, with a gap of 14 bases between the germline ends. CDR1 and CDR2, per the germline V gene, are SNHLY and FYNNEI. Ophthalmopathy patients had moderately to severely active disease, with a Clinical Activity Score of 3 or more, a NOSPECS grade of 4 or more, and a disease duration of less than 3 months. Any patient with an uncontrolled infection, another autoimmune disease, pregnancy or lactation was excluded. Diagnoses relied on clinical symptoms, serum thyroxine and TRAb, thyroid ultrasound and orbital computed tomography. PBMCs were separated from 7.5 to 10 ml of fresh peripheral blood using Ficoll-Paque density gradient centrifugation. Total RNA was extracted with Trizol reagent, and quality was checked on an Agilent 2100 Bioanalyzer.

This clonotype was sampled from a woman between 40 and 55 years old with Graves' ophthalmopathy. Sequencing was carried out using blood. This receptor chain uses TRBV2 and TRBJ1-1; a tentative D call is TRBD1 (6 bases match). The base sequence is TGTGCCAGCAGTGAGACAGGCCCCGGGGCTGAAGCTTTCTTT. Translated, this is CASSETGPGAEAFF.